The 26 T cell receptor beta chains presented below share a single source sample, sequenced in a study of beta chain features in type 1 diabetes. Points from the study as a whole: The study found moderately but significantly shorter TCRB CDR3s in all four CD4+ subsets of Type 1 diabetes patients.

Expressed TCRB transcripts were sequenced after all isolated RNA was converted to cDNA. Only in-frame clones appear in the TCRdb table, and some are missing; sequencing was by immunoSEQ multiplex PCR. In the table there are 600,000 to 750,000 clones, approximately 13% of which are singletons. No antigen has been assigned to these receptors. The specimen sequenced was naive CD4+ T cells from blood. Every receptor here comes from a man aged 25-40 years with type 1 diabetes.

This clone has just a few counts. CDR3 sequence: CASEGQYTQYF. DNA for the CDR3: TGTGCCAGCGAAGGACAGTATACGCAGTATTTT. The chain uses TRBV27 and TRBJ2-3; tentatively, D is TRBD1 (6 bases). The CDR3 runs to 11 residues. CDR1 is MNHEY, CDR2 SMNVEV, per germline (reference sequence). The ends were cut back, 8 bases at V and 7 bases at J, with 10 bases in the middle.

The chain joins TRBV4-2 to TRBJ1-1; perhaps TRBD1 as D (5 bases). The germline V gene encodes CDR1 LGHNA and CDR2 YNFKEQ. This CDR3 region has 16 residues. With 0 bases removed from V and 2 bases from J, the gap between germline ends came to 13 bases. The CDR3: CASSQEIRQGNTEAFF. As DNA, the CDR3 is TGTGCCAGCAGCCAAGAGATCCGCCAGGGCAACACTGAAGCTTTCTTT.

The chain recombines TRBV6-6 with TRBJ2-2, with D possibly being TRBD2 (7 bases). The CDR3 loop spans 15 amino acids. Trimming took 5 bases from V and 3 from J, leaving 13 bases between them. In germline, CDR1 is MNHNY, CDR2 SVGAGI (reference sequence). The CDR3 nucleotides read TGTGCCAGCAGTCTGGGGAGGGGGGACACCGGGGAGCTGTTTTTT. This gives the protein CASSLGRGDTGELFF.

The rearrangement joins TRBV28 to TRBJ2-5, with TRBD1 identical over 11 bases. The trim removed 4 bases at V and 2 bases at J, leaving 6 bases unmatched. Germline CDR1 is MDHEN and CDR2 is SYDVKM. The CDR3 is 16 residues long. Here the CDR3 reads CASSWTGGFVQETQYF. CDR3 DNA sequence: TGTGCCAGCAGTTGGACAGGGGGCTTCGTTCAAGAGACCCAGTACTTC.

This clone has more than one count but fewer than ten. The CDR3 DNA follows: TGTGCCAGCAGCGATACCCCGGGACTCTACAATGAGCAGTTCTTC. Amino acid sequence: CASSDTPGLYNEQFF. The chain joins TRBV5-4 to TRBJ2-1; a weak D match, TRBD2 (6 bases). Trimming took off 4 bases at V and 3 bases at J, with 14 bases between the two ends. Germline-derived CDR1 and CDR2 are SGHNT and YYREEE (reference sequence). CDR3 length equals 15 residues.

This clone showed up just a few times. The chain has TRBV6-1 and TRBJ2-3; D ambiguous. The CDR3 extends over 10 amino acids. V was cut by 3 bases and J by 6 bases, with 1 base left in between. From germline, CDR1 is MNHNS and CDR2 SASEGT. Written as DNA, the CDR3 is TGTGCCAGCAGTGATGATACGCAGTATTTT. Residues: CASSDDTQYF.

V usage is TRBV25-1 and J usage is TRBJ1-2, with D tentatively TRBD1 (6 bases). The germline V gene has CDR1 MGHDK and CDR2 SYGVNS. Trimming removed 6 bases from V and 4 bases from J, with 9 bases in between. This CDR3 is 12 amino acids long. The CDR3 reads CASRSQGYGYTF. CDR3 sequence (DNA): TGTGCCAGCAGATCACAGGGCTATGGCTACACCTTC.

The table lists this clone with a few counts. The J gene is TRBJ2-1, the V gene TRBV4-2; possibly TRBD1 or TRBD2 for D (5 bases each). CDR3 length: 15 residues. The V end was cut by 0 bases, the J end by 6 bases, with 12 bases between. CDR1 is LGHNA, CDR2 YNFKEQ, per germline. The CDR3 protein is CASSQDMRGSNEQFF. In DNA, the CDR3 is TGTGCCAGCAGCCAAGATATGAGGGGAAGCAATGAGCAGTTCTTC.

This clone turned up a few times. This chain joins TRBV30 and TRBJ2-5; D might be TRBD1 or TRBD2, each matching 5 bases. Trimming took 4 bases from V and 5 from J, leaving 17 bases between them. CDR1 and CDR2 from the germline V gene are GTSNPN and SVGIG (reference sequence). There are 14 residues in the CDR3. Written as DNA, the CDR3 is TGTGCCTGGACTCGGACGGACTGGGGCGAGACCCAGTACTTC. The encoded protein is CAWTRTDWGETQYF.

This clone was seen a few times. The chain carries TRBV4-1 and TRBJ2-5; D ambiguous. The ends were cut back, 0 bases at V and 0 bases at J, with 8 bases in the middle. Germline lookup yields CDR1 MGHRA and CDR2 YSYEKL. The CDR3 loop spans 15 amino acids. The CDR3 is CASSQDWRYQETQYF. The CDR3, as DNA: TGCGCCAGCAGCCAAGATTGGCGGTACCAAGAGACCCAGTACTTC.

This clone was observed a handful of times. In the same sample, other DNA sequences code for this CDR3. The J gene is TRBJ2-3, the V gene TRBV19; D is undetermined. CDR1 LNHDA and CDR2 SQIVND come from the germline V gene (reference sequence). The CDR3 is made up of 12 amino acids. V lost 1 base and J lost 3, with 2 bases in between. DNA of the CDR3: TGTGCCAGTAGTATAGGAACAGATACGCAGTATTTT. Translation: CASSIGTDTQYF. The entire variable domain, with the rest obtained from reference TRBV19 and TRBJ2-3, is as follows: DGGITQSPKYLFRKEGQNVTLSCEQNLNHDAMYWYRQDPGQGLRLIYYSQIVNDFQKGDIAEGYSVSREKKESFPLTVTSAQKNPTAFYLCASSIGTDTQYFGPGTRLTVL.

The chain uses TRBV9 and TRBJ2-2; the match to TRBD1 covers 8 bases. CDR1 and CDR2 from the germline V gene are SGDLS and YYNGEE. Trimming removed 4 bases from V and 4 bases from J; junction bases left unmatched: 6. The CDR3 covers 15 residues. The CDR3 coding sequence is TGTGCCAGCAGCCAGGGGGCGCGAGGCACCGGGGAGCTGTTTTTT. Protein: CASSQGARGTGELFF.

This clone was observed many times. The V gene is TRBV4-3, the J gene TRBJ2-3, with no clear D. Germline CDR1 and CDR2: LGHNA and YSLEER. This CDR3 spans 12 amino acids. V was clipped by 3 bases and J by 4 bases, with 5 bases between them. CDR3 sequence reads: CASSHGSDTQYF. DNA for the CDR3: TGCGCCAGCAGCCACGGATCAGATACGCAGTATTTT.

In the case of this clone: Other DNA variants within this sample encode the same CDR3. The chain is built from TRBV9 and TRBJ2-5, with D possibly matching TRBD2 (6 bases). There are 14 residues in the CDR3. V was pared by 0 bases and J by 1 base, with 7 bases between. The V gene's germline CDR1 is SGDLS and CDR2 YYNGEE. CDR3 residues: CASSVGTIQETQYF. The CDR3 nucleotides are TGTGCCAGCAGCGTAGGGACTATCCAAGAGACCCAGTACTTC. Using reference TRBV9 and TRBJ2-5 for the parts outside the CDR3, the full variable domain is DSGVTQTPKHLITATGQRVTLRCSPRSGDLSVYWYQQSLDQGLQFLIQYYNGEERAKGNILERFSAQQFPDLHSELNLSSLELGDSALYFCASSVGTIQETQYFGPGTRLLVL.

This clone has more than one count but fewer than ten. The chain employs TRBV11-2 and TRBJ2-7; tentatively, D is TRBD2 (5 bases). V lost 4 bases and J lost 10, with 17 bases in between. This CDR3 region has 13 residues. Germline values: CDR1 SGHAT, CDR2 FQNNGV. CDR3 region: CASSSVLGVEQYF. The CDR3 coding sequence is TGTGCCAGCAGCTCCGTCCTCGGGGTGGAACAGTACTTC.

The V and J genes are TRBV13 and TRBJ2-5; unclear D gene. The CDR3 is 13 residues long. Trimming left V 2 bases short and J 2 bases short, with 6 bases between. CDR1 is PRHDT, CDR2 FYEKMQ, per germline (reference sequence). In DNA, the CDR3 is TGTGCCAGCAGCTTAAGGCCTCAAGAGACCCAGTACTTC. It translates to CASSLRPQETQYF.

In its sample, this clone was seen a few times. The chain employs TRBV2 and TRBJ2-1; the D is unclear. Germline loops: CDR1 SNHLY, CDR2 FYNNEI. Trimming took off 1 base at V and 4 bases at J, with 5 bases between the two ends. The CDR3 is made up of 13 amino acids. The CDR3 sequence is CASSEGAYNEQFF. The CDR3 nucleotides read TGTGCCAGCAGTGAAGGAGCGTACAATGAGCAGTTCTTC.

This clone was counted between two and nine times. The chain joins TRBV29-1 to TRBJ2-1, with D tentatively TRBD1 (5 bases). Germline CDR1 is SQVTM and CDR2 is ANQGSEA. This CDR3 region has 14 residues. The ends were cut back, 2 bases at V and 1 base at J, with 9 bases in the middle. In DNA form, the CDR3 reads TGCAGCGTTGAACCCGACAGATCCTACAATGAGCAGTTCTTC. Translated, it gives CSVEPDRSYNEQFF.

This clone occurred a few times. J is TRBJ1-5 and V is TRBV19; D possibly corresponds to TRBD1 (5 bases). The germline V gene has CDR1 LNHDA and CDR2 SQIVND (reference sequence). V lost 3 bases to trimming and J lost 5 bases, with 20 bases between them. The CDR3 has 17 residues. The DNA of the CDR3 is TGTGCCAGTAGTATGTCCGGCAGGGAGGGATGGTATCAGCCCCAGCATTTT. As protein: CASSMSGREGWYQPQHF.

There are a few counts of this clone. This chain links TRBV13 with TRBJ2-2; D ambiguous. Germline CDR1 is PRHDT and CDR2 is FYEKMQ (reference sequence). The CDR3 has 15 amino acids. V dropped 4 bases and J dropped 1 base, with 10 bases sitting between them. The DNA for the CDR3 is TGTGCCAGCAGCTGGGTTGTGGGGAACACCGGGGAGCTGTTTTTT. Translated, it gives CASSWVVGNTGELFF.

The V call is TRBV7-3, the J call TRBJ2-2; the D call may be TRBD1 or TRBD2 (5 bases each). The CDR3 has 13 amino acids. V was trimmed by 2 bases and J by 5 bases, leaving 6 bases between them. Looked up from germline, CDR1 is SGHTA and CDR2 is FQGTGA. The CDR3 loop reads CASSLGGTGELFF. The CDR3, as DNA: TGTGCCAGCAGCTTAGGGGGTACCGGGGAGCTGTTTTTT.

There are a few counts of this clone. The chain recombines TRBV6-1 with TRBJ1-5; D is unresolved. The CDR3 loop spans 10 amino acids. Germline loops: CDR1 MNHNS, CDR2 SASEGT. Between the trimmed V and J ends, which lost 10 bases and 7 bases, there was a span of 8 bases. The CDR3 spells CATHGQPQHF. In DNA form, the CDR3 reads TGTGCCACTCATGGGCAGCCCCAGCATTTT.

This chain links TRBV2 with TRBJ2-7, with D possibly matching TRBD1 (6 bases). Germline loops: CDR1 SNHLY, CDR2 FYNNEI. The CDR3 contains 13 residues. V lost 8 bases, J lost 1 base, and 12 bases lay in between. The CDR3 region has the DNA TGTGCCAGCCGAAAAGGACAGTCCTACGAGCAGTACTTC. Its protein is CASRKGQSYEQYF.

This clone came up a few times. The chain couples TRBV29-1 to TRBJ2-3; 8 bases fit TRBD2. The germline V gene has CDR1 SQVTM and CDR2 ANQGSEA. The CDR3 extends over 13 amino acids. Trimming cost V 3 bases and J 2 bases; bases outside gene matches: 1. The CDR3 DNA sequence: TGCAGCGTTGAGGGACTAGTCACAGATACGCAGTATTTT. This sequence encodes CSVEGLVTDTQYF.

This clone was detected only a few times. V and J are TRBV15 and TRBJ1-2; D gene uncertain. In germline, CDR1 is LNHNV, CDR2 YYDKDF (reference sequence). Trimming took 11 bases from V and 0 from J, leaving 10 bases between them. The CDR3 is 12 amino acids. The CDR3 sequence: CAPFGANYGYTF. CDR3 DNA: TGTGCCCCCTTCGGGGCTAACTATGGCTACACCTTC.

This clone was counted between two and nine times. The chain uses TRBV20-1 and TRBJ1-1; unclear D gene. Trimming cost V 0 bases and J 6 bases, with 5 bases left between them. CDR3 length equals 11 residues. CDR1 is DFQATT and CDR2 is SNEGSKA in the germline V gene (reference sequence). The CDR3 region has the DNA TGCAGTGCTAGAGATAAAGCTGAAGCTTTCTTT. Translated: CSARDKAEAFF.